This T cell receptor beta chain was identified during a study of CD8 T cells in ankylosing spondylitis. Whole-study findings and limits: Made up of about eight highly homologous variants, a TCR beta motif appeared characteristic of ankylosing spondylitis blood. Reported data indicate significant enrichment of disease-linked clones within matched ankylosing spondylitis synovial fluid.

Turning to this clonotype: Its specificity is not known.

The CDR3 length is 18 residues. Per the germline V gene, CDR1 is MNHEY and CDR2 is SVGEGT. Trimming at V came to 3 bases and at J to 2 bases, leaving 9 bases not matched to a gene. TCR beta libraries were made by quantitative 5'-RACE with molecular barcodes. TCRdb re-called the 5' RACE reads through MiXCR, storing one row per CDR3 protein. The sample yields some 200,000 distinct CDR3 sequences, around 13% seen once. Sequencing was carried out using blood, either unsorted or a sorted T cell fraction (not recorded which). This chain connects TRBV6-2 or TRBV6-3 to TRBJ2-5; 13 bases are a match to TRBD2. The origin of this receptor is a male donor with ankylosing spondylitis or in good health (not recorded which). The CDR3 coding sequence is TGTGCCAGCAGTTATTATAAGACTAGCGGGGGGCGGCAAGAGACCCAGTACTTC. It translates to CASSYYKTSGGRQETQYF.